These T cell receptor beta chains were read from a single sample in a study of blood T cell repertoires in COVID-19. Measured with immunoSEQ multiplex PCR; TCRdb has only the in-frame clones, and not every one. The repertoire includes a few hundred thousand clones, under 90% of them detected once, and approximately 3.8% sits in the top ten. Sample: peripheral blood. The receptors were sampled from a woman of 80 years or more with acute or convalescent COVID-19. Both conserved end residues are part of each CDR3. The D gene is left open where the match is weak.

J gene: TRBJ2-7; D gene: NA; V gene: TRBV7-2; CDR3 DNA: TGTGCCAGCAGCTTTACGGGGGACGCGTACGAGCAGTACTTC; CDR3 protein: CASSFTGDAYEQYF
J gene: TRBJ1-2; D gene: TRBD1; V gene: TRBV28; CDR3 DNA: TGTGCCACCCAGGGGGGCGATAGCTATGGCTACACCTTC; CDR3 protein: CATQGGDSYGYTF
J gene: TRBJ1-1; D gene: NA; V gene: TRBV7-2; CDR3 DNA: TGTGCCAGCAGCTTAGCTGTGGGAGGAGGAACTGAAGCTTTCTTT; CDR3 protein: CASSLAVGGGTEAFF
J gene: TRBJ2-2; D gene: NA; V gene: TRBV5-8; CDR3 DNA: TGTGCCAGCAGCTTCAGGAGGGCCTCGAACACCGGGGAGCTGTTTTTT; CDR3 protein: CASSFRRASNTGELFF
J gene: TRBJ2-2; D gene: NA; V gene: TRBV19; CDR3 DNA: TGTGCCAGTAGTCGTGGCCAGGGCCCGAACACCGGGGAGCTGTTTTTT; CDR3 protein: CASSRGQGPNTGELFF
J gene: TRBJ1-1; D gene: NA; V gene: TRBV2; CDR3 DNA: TGTGCCAGCAGTACAGGGATGGCTGAAGCTTTCTTT; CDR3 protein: CASSTGMAEAFF
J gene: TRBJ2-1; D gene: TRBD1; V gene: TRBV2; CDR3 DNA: TGTGCCAGCAGTGGCTTCGGACAGGAGAGCTCCTACAATGAGCAGTTCTTC; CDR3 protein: CASSGFGQESSYNEQFF
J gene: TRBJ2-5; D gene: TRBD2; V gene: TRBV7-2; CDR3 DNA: TGTGCCAGCAGCTGGACTAGCGGGGGCCCCTTGCAAGAGACCCAGTACTTC; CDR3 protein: CASSWTSGGPLQETQYF
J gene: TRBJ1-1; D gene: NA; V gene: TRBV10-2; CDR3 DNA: TGCGCCAGCAGTGAGCGAGGGAACACTGAAGCTTTCTTT; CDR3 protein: CASSERGNTEAFF
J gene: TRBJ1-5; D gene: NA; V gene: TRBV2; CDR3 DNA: TGTGCCAGCAGGAGTTATAGTCAGCCCCAGCATTTT; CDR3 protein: CASRSYSQPQHF
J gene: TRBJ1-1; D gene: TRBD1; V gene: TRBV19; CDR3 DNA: TGTGCCAGTAGCTCCGGACAGGGGGCTTCGAAAGCTTTCTTT; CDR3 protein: CASSSGQGASKAFF
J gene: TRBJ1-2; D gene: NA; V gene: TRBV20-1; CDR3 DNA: TGCAGTGCTAGTAGGGCCGGGACTAACCTCTATGGCTACACCTTC; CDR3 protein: CSASRAGTNLYGYTF